The rows below give T cell receptor beta chains drawn from one sample of a study of radiotherapy plus CTLA-4 blockade in lung cancer. Generated by immunoSEQ multiplex PCR, the TCRdb table keeps only in-frame clones and is missing some. In the table there are about 95,000 clones, roughly 80% of which are singletons. Sequenced material: peripheral blood, taken from a patient treated with radiotherapy plus ipilimumab. Receptor source: a human donor with non-small cell lung cancer who had stable disease on radiotherapy plus ipilimumab. Both conserved end residues are part of each CDR3. D genes are given only for firm matches. Size tells how often a clone was seen (once, few, many) or the class of an expanded clone, and some rows leave it out.

d_call j_call v_call clone_size cdr3_aa cdr3_nt
- TRBJ1-1 TRBV28 once CASSLKVNTEAFF TGTGCCAGCAGTTTAAAAGTGAACACTGAAGCTTTCTTT
TRBD2 TRBJ2-7 TRBV28 - CATISGGEAYEQYF TGTGCCACTATTAGCGGGGGGGAAGCCTACGAGCAGTACTTC
TRBD2 TRBJ2-3 TRBV4-1 - CASSRNQAGGIDTQYF TGCGCCAGCAGCCGCAACCAAGCGGGGGGAATAGATACGCAGTATTTT
- TRBJ1-2 TRBV5-1 - CASSNDRDYGYTF TGCGCCAGCAGTAACGACAGAGACTATGGCTACACCTTC
TRBD1 TRBJ1-2 TRBV11-2 once CASSSREGAGGYTF TGTGCCAGCAGCTCCCGGGAGGGGGCAGGTGGCTACACCTTC
- TRBJ1-6 TRBV28 once CASTSLSPLHF TGTGCCAGCACCTCTTTATCACCCCTCCACTTT
TRBD1 TRBJ1-5 TRBV7-6 - CASSLADRINQPQHF TGTGCCAGCAGCTTAGCGGACAGGATCAATCAGCCCCAGCATTTT
- TRBJ1-3 TRBV19 - CASSNHRNSGNTIYF TGTGCCAGTAGTAACCACAGGAACTCTGGAAACACCATATATTTT
- TRBJ2-7 TRBV28 - CARRGAVEQYF TGTGCCAGGAGAGGGGCTGTCGAGCAGTACTTC
- TRBJ1-1 TRBV19 - CASRPVRRNTEAFF TGTGCCAGTCGACCTGTTCGGAGAAACACTGAAGCTTTCTTT
- TRBJ1-1 TRBV18 - CASSLTVDNTEAFF TGTGCCAGCTCACTGACGGTGGATAACACTGAAGCTTTCTTT
TRBD2 TRBJ2-1 TRBV7-3 - CASSLQGTSGYNEQFF TGTGCCAGCAGCTTGCAGGGGACTAGCGGCTACAATGAGCAGTTCTTC
TRBD1 TRBJ1-1 TRBV11-2 once CASSKRGTGRNTEAFF TGTGCCAGCAGCAAGCGGGGGACAGGGAGGAACACTGAAGCTTTCTTT
- TRBJ2-3 TRBV2 once CASSVTVTDTQYF TGTGCCAGCAGTGTGACAGTCACAGATACGCAGTATTTT
- TRBJ1-1 TRBV18 - CASSPALSTLNTEAFF TGTGCCAGCTCACCGGCTTTATCGACTTTGAACACTGAAGCTTTCTTT
TRBD1 TRBJ1-4 TRBV11-2 - CASSSRGRGDEKLFF TGTGCCAGCAGCAGCAGGGGGCGAGGGGATGAAAAACTGTTTTTT
TRBD1 TRBJ2-7 TRBV6-6 few CASSTPWGQTYEQYF TGTGCCAGCAGTACGCCCTGGGGACAGACCTACGAGCAGTACTTC
- TRBJ1-2 TRBV10-3 - CAISPDTFGGYTF TGTGCCATCAGCCCTGACACTTTCGGGGGCTACACCTTC
TRBD1 TRBJ2-6 TRBV27 - CASSRTGTGANVLTF TGTGCCAGCAGTCGGACAGGGACCGGGGCCAACGTCCTGACTTTC
TRBD1 TRBJ1-1 TRBV2 - CASSPRTGMNTEAFF TGTGCCAGCAGTCCCCGGACAGGGATGAACACTGAAGCTTTCTTT
TRBD2 TRBJ2-1 TRBV4-2 - CASSQAGLAENEQFF TGTGCCAGCAGCCAAGCGGGACTAGCGGAAAATGAGCAGTTCTTC
- TRBJ1-3 TRBV2 - CASSESRFSGNTIYF TGTGCCAGCAGTGAAAGCAGGTTCTCTGGAAACACCATATATTTT
- TRBJ1-1 TRBV30 - CAWSLLGGVRTEAFF TGTGCCTGGAGCCTCTTGGGGGGGGTACGGACTGAAGCTTTCTTT
TRBD1 TRBJ1-6 TRBV18 - CASWTRDRNSPLHF TGTGCCAGTTGGACCCGGGACAGAAATTCACCCCTCCACTTT
TRBD1 TRBJ2-7 TRBV9 medium-sized CASSAGQVYYEQYF TGTGCCAGCAGCGCGGGACAGGTGTACTACGAGCAGTACTTC
- TRBJ1-1 TRBV6-6 - CASSYSGVLNEAFF TGTGCCAGCAGTTACTCCGGGGTCCTGAATGAAGCTTTCTTT
TRBD1 TRBJ1-4 TRBV19 - CASRRGTGSTTNEKLFF TGTGCCAGTAGAAGGGGGACAGGATCTACAACTAATGAAAAACTGTTTTTT
TRBD2 TRBJ2-7 TRBV4-2 - CASSQAGTSDYEQYF TGTGCCAGCAGCCAAGCCGGGACTAGCGACTACGAGCAGTACTTC
TRBD1 TRBJ1-4 TRBV19 few CAASGGRVEKLFF TGTGCCGCGTCAGGGGGCCGAGTGGAAAAACTGTTTTTT
- TRBJ1-6 TRBV5-5 - CASGRTGTYNSPLHF TGTGCCAGCGGTCGAACGGGGACCTATAATTCACCCCTCCACTTT